This TCR beta chain comes out of a study of blood T cell repertoires in COVID-19. Study background: Specimens from acute and convalescent COVID-19 originated in the United States, Italy and Spain. PBMCs, B-cell-depleted T cells, or T cells were the source of the cDNA or gDNA that made up the material.

Germline V gene data show CDR1 as SNHLY and CDR2 as FYNNEI. Germline trimming cut 2 bases from V and 6 bases from J; bases unmatched to any gene: 2. The CDR3 totals 15 residues. Methods used by the authors: Cell counts per sample came from amplifying reference gene primers. This table comes from immunoSEQ multiplex PCR, and its TCRdb copy is limited to in-frame clones, with some not included. Clonal size and the V and J genes are those of that table, whereas D and trimming came from the DNA. The sample comprises tens of thousands of clones, 70% to 90% of which are singletons, and 4.4% rests with the top ten.

The sample comprised peripheral blood. This chain connects TRBV2 to TRBJ2-2, with TRBD2 matching 11 bases. The TCR originated in a man aged 50-60 years with active COVID-19. This CDR3 is CASSELAGGPGELFF. In nucleotides, the CDR3 is TGTGCCAGCAGTGAATTAGCGGGAGGGCCCGGGGAGCTGTTTTTT.